This TCR beta chain emerged from a study of vaccination and CD4 T cells after COVID-19. In the study overall: The makeup of the convalescents was six males and four females, two of them Hispanic. Researchers treated control cultures with a CEFX pool, an HIV-1 Nef pool, or no peptide.

The CDR3 runs to 14 residues. Germline V CDR1 and CDR2: MNHEY, SVGEGT. Cultured CD4+ T-cell DNA underwent Oncomine TCR Beta short-read sequencing. In TCRdb, the PCR reads were re-called with MiXCR into one record per CDR3 protein. Altogether over 15,000 distinct CDR3 sequences are present, around a third being singletons, with the ten largest covering 14% to 15%. This clonotype has a handful of counts. Its specificity is not known. Whole-study findings and limits: Convalescent patients gained a median approximately 90% of their reactive clones only post-vaccination.

Treatment noted: 10-day PBMC culture with coronavirus spike peptide pools or control peptides (ViraFEST assay). ViraFEST relied on peptide pools to expand antigen-specific T cells; the TCRs were sequenced afterward. This sequence originates from a human donor with COVID-19. This sequence joins TRBV6-2 or TRBV6-3 and TRBJ2-3; D may be TRBD2 (6 bases). Sequenced sample: cultured CD4+ T cells from blood. CDR3 residues: CAAGRGPSTDTQYF. In DNA, the CDR3 is TGTGCGGCGGGGCGGGGACCTAGCACAGATACGCAGTATTTT.